The rows below give T cell receptor beta chains drawn from one sample of a study of T cells in Graves' hyperthyroidism and ophthalmopathy. Using its own MiXCR run on the multiplex PCR reads, TCRdb lists one record per CDR3 protein. The sample includes roughly 750,000 distinct CDR3 sequences, less than 20% seen only once; the top ten take about 8.4%. The sequencing sample was made of blood. These receptors all stem from a man in his late teens or twenties with Graves' hyperthyroidism. The CDR3 runs from the conserved cysteine through the conserved F or W. D genes are given only for firm matches. Size tells how often a clone was seen (once, few, many) or the class of an expanded clone, and some rows leave it out.

d_call | j_call | v_call | clone_size | cdr3_aa | cdr3_nt
- | TRBJ1-6 | TRBV9 | few | CASSVAAGPNNSPLHF | TGTGCCAGCAGCGTAGCGGCGGGACCCAATAATTCACCCCTCCACTTT
TRBD1 | TRBJ2-7 | TRBV5-6 | - | CASSHPDRGYLYEQYF | TGTGCCAGCAGCCATCCGGACAGGGGGTACCTCTACGAGCAGTACTTC
- | TRBJ2-1 | TRBV6-2/TRBV6-3 | few | CASSYTDPGDEQFF | TGTGCCAGCAGTTACACCGATCCTGGCGATGAGCAGTTCTTC
- | TRBJ1-1 | TRBV20-1 | few | CSARKGGVVGAFF | TGCAGTGCTAGAAAGGGGGGGGTAGTCGGAGCTTTCTTT
- | TRBJ2-7 | TRBV28 | many | CASSFGISYEQYF | TGTGCCAGCAGTTTCGGCATCTCCTACGAGCAGTACTTC
- | TRBJ2-5 | TRBV11-3 | once | CASSLSPVAETQHF | TGTGCCAGCAGCTTGTCGCCGGTAGCGGAGACCCAGCACTTC
TRBD1 | TRBJ1-2 | TRBV20-1 | many | CSARDQGDRRANYGYTF | TGCAGTGCTAGAGATCAGGGGGACAGGAGGGCTAACTATGGCTACACCTTC
- | TRBJ2-7 | TRBV7-9 | many | CASSQANAYEQYF | TGTGCCAGCAGCCAGGCTAACGCCTACGAGCAGTACTTC
- | TRBJ1-1 | TRBV7-3 | - | CASSLQPTQNTEAFF | TGTGCCAGCAGCTTACAGCCTACTCAGAACACTGAAGCTTTCTTT
- | TRBJ2-2 | TRBV7-2 | few | CASSLAEGTGELFF | TGTGCCAGCAGCTTAGCCGAGGGGACCGGGGAGCTGTTTTTT
TRBD1 | TRBJ2-7 | TRBV29-1 | few | CSVEEGDRGYPYEQYF | TGCAGCGTTGAAGAAGGCGACAGGGGTTACCCCTACGAGCAGTACTTC
TRBD1 | TRBJ1-2 | TRBV30 | many | CAWSSRDRVKGYTF | TGTGCCTGGAGCTCGCGGGACAGGGTAAAAGGCTACACCTTC
- | TRBJ1-5 | TRBV18 | many | CASSGDRNQPQHF | TGTGCCAGCTCAGGGGACCGTAATCAGCCCCAGCATTTT
- | TRBJ2-7 | TRBV11-1 | many | CASSRVAFYEQYF | TGTGCCAGCAGCCGGGTGGCCTTCTACGAGCAGTACTTC
TRBD2 | TRBJ2-1 | TRBV19 | few | CASRASPGLAEGSSYNEQFF | TGTGCCAGTAGGGCCTCCCCGGGACTAGCGGAGGGGAGCTCCTACAATGAGCAGTTCTTC
TRBD1 | TRBJ2-2 | TRBV6-5 | - | CASSYKTGGTGELFF | TGTGCCAGCAGTTACAAAACAGGGGGCACCGGGGAGCTGTTTTTT
- | TRBJ2-1 | TRBV30 | - | CAWSNRGGMFF | TGTGCCTGGAGTAACAGGGGGGGCATGTTCTTC
TRBD2 | TRBJ2-3 | TRBV5-1 | few | CASERTSGTDTQYF | TGCGCCAGCGAAAGAACTAGCGGGACGGATACGCAGTATTTT
- | TRBJ1-6 | TRBV6-1 | - | CATRPEGKSPLHF | TGTGCCACCCGACCAGAGGGGAAATCACCCCTCCACTTT
- | TRBJ2-1 | TRBV7-2 | many | CASSPLARPNEQFF | TGTGCCAGTTCCCCGCTAGCGCGCCCCAATGAGCAGTTCTTC
TRBD2 | TRBJ2-7 | TRBV7-9 | few | CASSLSASGSVYEQYF | TGTGCCAGCAGCTTATCGGCGAGCGGGAGTGTCTACGAGCAGTACTTC
- | TRBJ2-1 | TRBV4-1 | few | CASSQVGGLPSYNEQFF | TGCGCCAGCAGCCAAGTCGGTGGGTTACCCTCCTACAATGAGCAGTTCTTC
TRBD2 | TRBJ2-1 | TRBV19 | - | CASTQGLAEEHSYNEQFF | TGTGCCAGTACCCAAGGACTAGCGGAGGAACACTCCTACAATGAGCAGTTCTTC
TRBD2 | TRBJ2-1 | TRBV12-3/TRBV12-4 | many | CASTPGLATNYEQFF | TGTGCCAGCACCCCGGGACTAGCGACGAACTATGAGCAGTTCTTC
- | TRBJ2-1 | TRBV28 | many | CASSFGAIGEQFF | TGTGCCAGCAGTTTTGGGGCTATTGGTGAGCAGTTCTTC
TRBD2 | TRBJ2-3 | TRBV6-1 | many | CASSERLATSTDTQYF | TGTGCCAGCAGCGAACGACTAGCGACTAGCACAGATACGCAGTATTTT
- | TRBJ2-5 | TRBV5-1 | few | CASSQPRGGIEETQYF | TGCGCCAGCAGCCAACCCAGGGGAGGAATCGAAGAGACCCAGTACTTC
- | TRBJ2-2 | TRBV5-1 | few | CASSYGARDTGELFF | TGCGCCAGCAGCTACGGGGCCCGGGACACCGGGGAGCTGTTTTTT
- | TRBJ2-7 | TRBV13 | few | CASGSRDSKVWGQYF | TGTGCCAGCGGGTCCCGGGACTCGAAGGTTTGGGGGCAGTACTTC
- | TRBJ1-5 | TRBV19 | - | CASSIMGEGNQPQHF | TGTGCCAGTAGTATAATGGGGGAGGGCAATCAGCCCCAGCATTTT
TRBD2 | TRBJ2-1 | TRBV5-1 | - | CASSSPLGLADPYNEQFF | TGCGCCAGCAGCTCACCCCTGGGGCTAGCGGACCCCTACAATGAGCAGTTCTTC
- | TRBJ2-3 | TRBV28 | many | CASSLEEDTQYF | TGTGCCAGCAGTTTGGAGGAAGATACGCAGTATTTT
TRBD2 | TRBJ2-3 | TRBV20-1 | many | CSARDLLAGAWFTDTQYF | TGCAGTGCTAGAGATTTACTAGCGGGAGCGTGGTTCACAGATACGCAGTATTTT
TRBD2 | TRBJ2-1 | TRBV20-1 | few | CSAREGLAGENEQFF | TGCAGTGCTAGGGAAGGACTAGCGGGAGAGAATGAGCAGTTCTTC
- | TRBJ2-7 | TRBV28 | many | CASSWRSEQYF | TGTGCCAGCAGTTGGAGGAGCGAGCAGTACTTC
TRBD1 | TRBJ2-3 | TRBV5-6 | few | CASSKGQLTDTQYF | TGTGCCAGCAGCAAGGGACAGCTCACAGATACGCAGTATTTT
TRBD1 | TRBJ2-5 | TRBV28 | few | CASSPRTGPQETQYF | TGTGCCAGCAGTCCGCGGACAGGGCCCCAAGAGACCCAGTACTTC
- | TRBJ1-1 | TRBV20-1 | - | CSAGQPNTEAFF | TGCAGTGCCGGACAGCCGAACACTGAAGCTTTCTTT
- | TRBJ1-1 | TRBV5-1 | - | CASSLVTITEAFF | TGTGCCAGCAGCTTGGTGACTATCACTGAAGCTTTCTTT
TRBD1 | TRBJ2-2 | TRBV10-3 | many | CATKGQGTGELFF | TGTGCCACCAAAGGACAGGGGACCGGGGAGCTGTTTTTT
- | TRBJ2-5 | TRBV3-1 | many | CASSPATRGDETQYF | TGTGCCAGCAGCCCCGCCACTAGGGGGGATGAGACCCAGTACTTC
TRBD2 | TRBJ2-3 | TRBV11-1 | many | CASSFTSGSADTQYF | TGTGCCAGCAGCTTCACTAGCGGGAGCGCAGATACGCAGTATTTT
- | TRBJ1-2 | TRBV28 | - | CASSPPRFYGYTF | TGTGCCAGCAGTCCCCCCCGTTTCTATGGCTACACCTTC
TRBD1 | TRBJ1-1 | TRBV3-1 | - | CASSRAGGEFLHTEAFF | TGTGCCAGCAGCCGGGCAGGGGGCGAATTCTTGCACACTGAAGCTTTCTTT
- | TRBJ2-7 | TRBV28 | many | CASKTIGATYEQYF | TGTGCCAGCAAAACCATAGGGGCTACCTACGAGCAGTACTTC
- | TRBJ2-1 | TRBV5-1 | many | CASSLSAAEGYNEQFF | TGCGCCAGCAGCTTGTCAGCGGCCGAAGGGTACAATGAGCAGTTCTTC
- | TRBJ2-7 | TRBV11-2 | many | CASSLTSWSREQYF | TGTGCCAGCAGCTTAACGAGTTGGTCCCGCGAGCAGTACTTC
TRBD1 | TRBJ1-6 | TRBV3-1 | - | CASSQGTGDNSPLHF | TGTGCCAGCAGCCAAGGGACAGGTGATAATTCACCCCTCCACTTT
- | TRBJ1-2 | TRBV12-3/TRBV12-4 | - | CASSFLSGDGYTF | TGTGCCAGCAGTTTCCTCTCGGGGGATGGCTACACCTTC
TRBD1 | TRBJ1-2 | TRBV28 | many | CASTGDRGNYGYTF | TGTGCCAGCACCGGAGACAGGGGGAACTATGGCTACACCTTC
- | TRBJ1-1 | TRBV18 | - | CASSPRAGDFTEAFF | TGTGCCAGCTCACCGAGGGCAGGGGATTTCACTGAAGCTTTCTTT
- | TRBJ2-1 | TRBV20-1 | few | CSMRRLAHNEQFF | TGCAGTATGAGGCGGCTAGCGCACAATGAGCAGTTCTTC